One and the same sample provided the 29 T cell receptor beta chains below, sequenced in a study of blood T cell repertoires in COVID-19 (dated by TCRdb to 2018 to 2021). The library was made by the immunoSEQ multiplex PCR assay. In TCRdb, the immuneACCESS table is reduced to in-frame sequences with V and J assigned. These tables do not hold every clone; where another copy was compared, an unresolved V gene accounts for under half, and the others remain unexplained. Present in this sample are 210,000 or so clones, about 88% of which were seen just once. 2.5% to 3.5% of the sample is in the top ten clones. Sequencing was done on a sample of peripheral blood. These receptor sequences come from an older woman with acute or convalescent COVID-19.

The rearrangement uses TRBV29-1 and TRBJ2-2; no clear D. V lost 3 bases to trimming and J lost 0 bases, with 8 bases between them. This CDR3 has 14 amino acids. The germline gives CDR1 SQVTM, CDR2 ANQGSEA. The CDR3 region has the DNA TGCAGCGTTGATTCGCAGTCGAACACCGGGGAGCTGTTTTTT. Translation: CSVDSQSNTGELFF.

V gene TRBV7-2 combines with J gene TRBJ1-2, with D possibly being TRBD1 (5 bases). CDR3 length equals 12 residues. The germline V and J ends were trimmed by 4 bases and 5 bases, with 8 bases remaining between them. CDR1 and CDR2 (germline): SGHTA, FQGNSA. The CDR3 here is CASSSRQYGYTF. The CDR3 DNA is TGTGCCAGCAGCTCACGACAGTATGGCTACACCTTC.

This chain joins TRBV25-1 and TRBJ2-5; tentative D call: TRBD2 (5 bases). V dropped 2 bases and J dropped 1 base, with 11 bases sitting between them. Per the germline V gene, CDR1 is MGHDK and CDR2 is SYGVNS. The CDR3 totals 15 residues. CDR3 DNA: TGTGCCAGCAGTGAACGGGGTTTTGTCCAAGAGACCCAGTACTTC. Translated: CASSERGFVQETQYF.

The rearrangement uses TRBV11-2 and TRBJ2-1; tentative D call: TRBD2 (5 bases). The CDR3 is made up of 15 amino acids. Germline-derived CDR1 and CDR2 are SGHAT and FQNNGV. The V end was cut by 6 bases, the J end by 4 bases, with 16 bases between. The CDR3 nucleotides read TGTGCCAGCAGTCACCGGGGAGCCGTTTACAATGAGCAGTTCTTC. Translated: CASSHRGAVYNEQFF.

This chain links TRBV9 with TRBJ2-5; tentatively, D is TRBD1 (5 bases). The V gene lost 3 bases and the J gene lost 3 bases, with 12 bases spanning the gap. The CDR3 sequence is 14 residues long. The germline V gene has CDR1 SGDLS and CDR2 YYNGEE. Here the CDR3 DNA reads TGTGCCAGCAGCGCCAGGGCGACGAAAGAGACCCAGTACTTC. Protein sequence: CASSARATKETQYF.

This chain links TRBV3-1 (or the pseudogene TRBV3-2) with TRBJ2-1; no clear D gene. The CDR3 covers 14 residues. Trimming took off 3 bases at V and 10 bases at J, with 16 bases between the two ends. In germline, CDR1 is LGHDT, CDR2 YNNKEL (reference sequence). CDR3 sequence reads: CASSQAGPPMEQFF. Here the CDR3 DNA reads TGTGCCAGCAGCCAGGCTGGGCCCCCTATGGAGCAGTTCTTC.

The rearrangement uses TRBV24-1 and TRBJ2-7, with a weak D call TRBD1 (6 bases). From germline, CDR1 is KGHDR and CDR2 SFDVKD. The CDR3 extends over 13 amino acids. V lost 4 bases and J lost 5, with 11 bases in between. This CDR3 is CATSENTGNEQYF. The DNA of the CDR3 is TGTGCCACCAGTGAGAACACAGGGAACGAGCAGTACTTC.

The chain has TRBV2 and TRBJ1-5; D gene uncertain. The V gene's germline CDR1 is SNHLY and CDR2 FYNNEI. This CDR3 is 14 amino acids long. Trimming removed 4 bases at V and 7 bases at J, with 14 bases between. CDR3 bases: TGTGCCAGCAGTGGTGTTCCCTATAACCAGCCCCAGCATTTT. Its protein is CASSGVPYNQPQHF.

The V call is TRBV27, the J call TRBJ1-6, with a tentative D call TRBD1 (6 bases). The germline V gene has CDR1 MNHEY and CDR2 SMNVEV (reference sequence). Trimming removed 4 bases at V and 7 bases at J, with 20 bases between. The CDR3 runs 17 residues. The CDR3 loop is CASSSLPGATGNSPLHF. The CDR3 DNA is TGTGCCAGCAGTTCCCTCCCAGGGGCGACGGGCAATTCACCCCTCCACTTT.

The gene calls are TRBV7-2 and TRBJ1-2; the match to TRBD1 covers 8 bases. The CDR3 totals 16 residues. The ends lost 3 bases at V and 7 bases at J; junction bases unmatched: 13. Germline CDR1 is SGHTA and CDR2 is FQGNSA. The CDR3: CASSFGQGAAVGGYTF. CDR3 DNA: TGTGCCAGCAGCTTTGGGCAGGGGGCTGCTGTCGGTGGCTACACCTTC.

The chain links TRBV11-2 to TRBJ2-7, with 11 bases identical to TRBD1. The V segment lost 0 bases and the J segment 2 bases; nucleotides outside the gene matches: 0. Per the germline V gene, CDR1 is SGHAT and CDR2 is FQNNGV. The CDR3 consists of 15 residues. The CDR3 nucleotides read TGTGCCAGCAGCTTAGAGGGACAGGGGGCCTACGAGCAGTACTTC. Translation: CASSLEGQGAYEQYF. The variable domain in full, completed from reference TRBV11-2 and TRBJ2-7, reads EAGVAQSPRYKIIEKRQSVAFWCNPISGHATLYWYQQILGQGPKLLIQFQNNGVVDDSQLPKDRFSAERLKGVDSTLKIQPAKLEDSAVYLCASSLEGQGAYEQYFGPGTRLTVT.

The V call is TRBV5-8, the J call TRBJ2-7, with D tentatively TRBD2 (6 bases). V shed 0 bases and J shed 3 bases, with 10 bases lying between them. Germline CDR1 is SGHTS and CDR2 is YDEGEE. The CDR3 runs to 14 residues. CDR3 sequence reads: CASSLAGVVYEQYF. The CDR3 bases are TGTGCCAGCAGCTTGGCGGGGGTGGTCTACGAGCAGTACTTC.

The chain links TRBV24-1 to TRBJ2-2, with 7 bases that match TRBD1. Germline-derived CDR1 and CDR2 are KGHDR and SFDVKD. V was clipped by 5 bases and J by 1 base; unmatched bases: 6. The CDR3 consists of 16 residues. CDR3 residues: CATSAGTALNTGELFF. The CDR3 DNA is TGTGCCACCAGTGCCGGGACAGCGCTGAACACCGGGGAGCTGTTTTTT.

The rearrangement joins TRBV10-3 to TRBJ2-7; a possible D gene is TRBD2 (5 bases). The CDR3 covers 13 residues. V lost 11 bases to trimming and J lost 4 bases, with 18 bases between them. Germline CDR1 ENHRY, CDR2 SYGVKD. CDR3 DNA sequence: TGTGCCTCGAGACTCATGGAGGAGTACGAGCAGTACTTC. Amino acid sequence: CASRLMEEYEQYF.

This chain connects TRBV12-3 or TRBV12-4 to TRBJ1-5, with D tentatively TRBD1 (6 bases). Trimming took off 7 bases at V and 3 bases at J, with 10 bases between the two ends. This CDR3 has 13 amino acids. The CDR3 DNA reads as TGTGCCAGCACCCGGACAGACAATCAGCCCCAGCATTTT. Translating gives CASTRTDNQPQHF.

The genes are TRBV2 and TRBJ1-2; no firm D call. This CDR3 region has 18 residues. V was cut by 6 bases and J by 1 base, with 24 bases left in between. Germline-derived CDR1 and CDR2 are SNHLY and FYNNEI. The CDR3 DNA sequence: TGTGCCAGCAGCCCGGAGGACCCTCGACCCAATCTTAACTATGGCTACACCTTC. Its protein is CASSPEDPRPNLNYGYTF. The variable domain in full, with the rest retrieved from reference TRBV2 and TRBJ1-2, is EPEVTQTPSHQVTQMGQEVILRCVPISNHLYFYWYRQILGQKVEFLVSFYNNEISEKSEIFDDQFSVERPDGSNFTLKIRSTKLEDSAMYFCASSPEDPRPNLNYGYTFGSGTRLTVV.

The CDR3 spells CASSGEGIGELFF. For the CDR3, the DNA is TGTGCCAGCAGCGGTGAGGGCATCGGGGAGCTGTTTTTT. This chain uses TRBV11-3 with TRBJ2-2; D may be TRBD2 (5 bases). V was cut by 5 bases and J by 7 bases, with 11 bases left in between. This CDR3 has 13 amino acids. Per germline, CDR1 SGHNT and CDR2 YENEEA.

The CDR3 sequence is CTSSLSGLFGDQPQHF. For the CDR3, the DNA is TGCACCAGCAGCCTAAGCGGGCTTTTTGGCGATCAGCCCCAGCATTTT. This chain links TRBV1 with TRBJ1-5. TRBV1 is an annotated pseudogene. The length of the CDR3 is 16 residues.

This chain joins TRBV3-1 (or the pseudogene TRBV3-2) and TRBJ2-1; no clear D gene. Per the germline V gene, CDR1 is LGHDT and CDR2 is YNNKEL (reference sequence). There are 15 residues in the CDR3. V was clipped by 4 bases and J by 0 bases, with 10 bases between them. CDR3 nucleotides: TGTGCCAGCAGCCTAGACGTCAGCTCCTACAATGAGCAGTTCTTC. Residues: CASSLDVSSYNEQFF.

In its sample, this clone was seen once. This chain connects TRBV4-3 to TRBJ2-3; 11 bases match TRBD2. V lost 0 bases, J lost 4 bases, and 3 bases stayed unmatched. The germline CDR1 and CDR2 sequences are LGHNA and YSLEER. CDR3 length: 16 residues. CDR3 in amino acids: CASSQDELAGADTQYF. CDR3 coding DNA: TGCGCCAGCAGCCAAGACGAACTAGCGGGAGCAGATACGCAGTATTTT.

The chain combines TRBV19 with TRBJ2-1; D uncertain. The CDR3 covers 14 residues. V was pared by 5 bases and J by 6 bases, with 14 bases between. Germline V gives CDR1 LNHDA, CDR2 SQIVND (reference sequence). The CDR3 coding sequence is TGTGCCAGTAGTTCTCCCGGTACCGGCAATGAGCAGTTCTTC. It yields the protein CASSSPGTGNEQFF. The variable domain in full, completed from reference TRBV19 and TRBJ2-1, reads DGGITQSPKYLFRKEGQNVTLSCEQNLNHDAMYWYRQDPGQGLRLIYYSQIVNDFQKGDIAEGYSVSREKKESFPLTVTSAQKNPTAFYLCASSSPGTGNEQFFGPGTRLTVL.

This chain links TRBV19 with TRBJ2-1, with 12 bases that match TRBD1. Germline CDR1 LNHDA, CDR2 SQIVND (reference sequence). The V segment lost 4 bases and the J segment 8 bases; nucleotides outside the gene matches: 6. This CDR3 has 15 amino acids. CDR3 DNA: TGTGCCAGTAGTACCGGGACAGGGGGCTCCCATGAGCAGTTCTTC. It encodes CASSTGTGGSHEQFF.

CDR3: CASSLQGGAYGYTF. CDR3 nucleotides: TGCGCCAGCAGCTTACAGGGGGGAGCCTATGGCTACACCTTC. V gene TRBV5-1 combines with J gene TRBJ1-2; 8 bases are shared with TRBD1. Trimming cost V 2 bases and J 4 bases; bases outside gene matches: 4. The CDR3 runs 14 residues. The germline V gene has CDR1 SGHRS and CDR2 YFSETQ.

V gene TRBV5-4 combines with J gene TRBJ2-7; 11 positions match TRBD1. The CDR3 spans 14 residues. Trimming cost V 7 bases and J 2 bases; bases outside gene matches: 5. Germline CDR1 reads SGHNT; CDR2 reads YYREEE (reference sequence). The CDR3 protein is CASGTGQGAYEQYF. CDR3 nucleotides: TGTGCCAGCGGAACGGGACAGGGGGCCTACGAGCAGTACTTC.

The CDR3 region is CASSPGTGYTDTQYF. The CDR3 DNA follows: TGCGCCAGCAGCCCCGGGACAGGGTACACAGATACGCAGTATTTT. This chain uses TRBV4-3 with TRBJ2-3; 9 nucleotides align to TRBD1. Unmatched junction bases numbered 4, after V lost 4 bases and J lost 2 bases. The CDR3 runs to 15 residues. The germline CDR1 and CDR2 sequences are LGHNA and YSLEER.

This clone was seen more than once but under ten times. The rearrangement joins TRBV5-6 to TRBJ2-2; D gene unclear. Germline CDR1 and CDR2: SGHDT and YYEEEE. CDR3 length: 13 residues. Between the trimmed V and J ends, which lost 2 bases and 1 base, there was a span of 3 bases. The CDR3 bases are TGTGCCAGCAGCTTCCAGAACACCGGGGAGCTGTTTTTT. Its protein product is CASSFQNTGELFF.

The gene calls are TRBV14 and TRBJ2-5; 10 positions match TRBD2. The germline V gene encodes CDR1 SGHDN and CDR2 FVKESK. The CDR3 length is 16 residues. The ends lost 4 bases at V and 5 bases at J; junction bases unmatched: 10. The CDR3: CASSPSGRKGKETQYF. Here the CDR3 DNA reads TGTGCCAGCAGCCCTAGCGGGAGAAAAGGGAAGGAGACCCAGTACTTC.

This chain joins TRBV7-2 and TRBJ1-2; 9 bases match TRBD1. V was pared by 3 bases and J by 7 bases, with 6 bases of the junction left unmatched. Germline-derived CDR1 and CDR2 are SGHTA and FQGNSA. The CDR3 is 14 amino acids. The CDR3: CASSFPGTGIGYTF. CDR3 DNA: TGTGCCAGCAGCTTTCCCGGGACAGGGATTGGCTACACCTTC.

The chain has TRBV25-1 and TRBJ1-4; the D gene is possibly TRBD1 (6 bases). Germline loops: CDR1 MGHDK, CDR2 SYGVNS. The CDR3 loop spans 16 amino acids. V dropped 2 bases and J dropped 3 bases, with 13 bases sitting between them. CDR3 residues: CASSEPRTASNEKLFF. The CDR3 coding sequence is TGTGCCAGCAGTGAACCACGGACAGCTTCTAATGAAAAACTGTTTTTT.